This entry concerns a single TCR beta chain. This sample was included in a study of blood T cell repertoires in COVID-19. Looking at the study overall: Spain, Italy and the United States supplied samples that represented acute and convalescent COVID-19. T cells, B-cell-depleted T cells, or PBMCs supplied cDNA or gDNA.

Authors' processing steps: Estimated nucleated cell counts came from reference gene primer amplification. Here immunoSEQ multiplex PCR was the method, and the copy in TCRdb shows in-frame clones only, minus some. V and J calls and clone size are those listed in that table; D and trimming were worked out from the DNA. There are 200,000 to 250,000 clones in the sample; approximately 81% occur only once, and around 3% lies in the top ten. This clonotype was obtained from a man aged 50-59 years who had recovered from COVID-19. The sample taken for sequencing was peripheral blood.

This CDR3 reads CASSRGGVYGYTF. The CDR3 DNA sequence: TGTGCCAGTAGTAGAGGGGGCGTCTATGGCTACACCTTC. The rearrangement joins TRBV19 to TRBJ1-2; 7 bases are a match to TRBD1. Germline CDR1 is LNHDA and CDR2 is SQIVND (reference sequence). This CDR3 region has 13 residues. Germline trimming cut 4 bases from V and 4 bases from J; bases unmatched to any gene: 3.